These 23 T cell receptor beta chains were all obtained from the same sample, sequenced in a study of cytomegalovirus exposure and HLA in healthy donors. This PCR relied on a set of 60 Vbeta primers and 13 Jbeta primers. Clones were read by immunoSEQ multiplex PCR, and TCRdb kept only the in-frame ones, dropping some. The sample carries 150,000 to 200,000 clones, around three quarters recorded once. What was sequenced was PBMCs. These receptors were obtained from a young man in good health and CMV-seronegative.

The chain is built from TRBV13 and TRBJ2-1; the match to TRBD2 covers 15 bases. This CDR3 spans 12 amino acids. Germline V lookup: CDR1 PRHDT, CDR2 FYEKMQ (reference sequence). The V segment lost 5 bases and the J segment 15 bases; nucleotides outside the gene matches: 2. CDR3 in DNA: TGTGCCAGCAGCGCGGGACTAGCGGGAGGGTTCTTC. Protein: CASSAGLAGGFF.

The V call is TRBV7-9, the J call TRBJ1-3; TRBD1 agrees at 8 bases. The junction had 12 bases not matched to a gene; V was cut back by 5 bases and J by 0 bases. The CDR3 length is 18 residues. CDR1 SEHNR and CDR2 FQNEAQ come from the germline V gene (reference sequence). The CDR3 here is CASSLSAQGAHSGNTIYF. The DNA for the CDR3 is TGTGCCAGCAGCCTAAGCGCTCAGGGGGCTCACTCTGGAAACACCATATATTTT. The full variable domain, completed using reference TRBV7-9 and TRBJ1-3, is DTGVSQNPRHKITKRGQNVTFRCDPISEHNRLYWYRQTLGQGPEFLTYFQNEAQLEKSRLLSDRFSAERPKGSFSTLEIQRTEQGDSAMYLCASSLSAQGAHSGNTIYFGEGSWLTVV.

This clone was detected only a few times. The V and J genes are TRBV27 and TRBJ2-1; 8 bases fit TRBD2. The germline V gene has CDR1 MNHEY and CDR2 SMNVEV (reference sequence). V shed 0 bases and J 8 bases; nucleotides not matched to a gene: 9. The CDR3 consists of 16 residues. The CDR3, as DNA: TGTGCCAGCAGTTTATCGAACAGCGGGAGTAGGGATGAGCAGTTCTTC. It yields the protein CASSLSNSGSRDEQFF.

The V and J genes are TRBV18 and TRBJ1-2; 7 bases line up with TRBD1. Trimming removed 6 bases from V and 6 bases from J; junction bases left unmatched: 7. The CDR3 is 13 residues long. Germline CDR1 and CDR2: KGHSH and LQKENI. The CDR3 DNA reads as TGTGCCAGCTCGAAGACAGGGAATGATGGCTACACCTTC. Translation: CASSKTGNDGYTF.

This chain connects TRBV6-1 to TRBJ1-4; 8 bases align to TRBD1. V was pared by 5 bases and J by 5 bases, with 7 bases of the junction left unmatched. The CDR3 is 15 residues long. Germline V gives CDR1 MNHNS, CDR2 SASEGT. The CDR3 sequence is CASSLRDRRNEKLFF. In DNA form, the CDR3 reads TGTGCCAGCAGTTTACGGGACAGGAGGAATGAAAAACTGTTTTTT.

CDR3 amino acids: CASSLGTGFYGYTF. The CDR3, as DNA: TGTGCCAGCAGTTTAGGGACAGGCTTCTATGGCTACACCTTC. The chain employs TRBV28 and TRBJ1-2; 8 positions agree with TRBD1. V shed 2 bases and J 4 bases; nucleotides not matched to a gene: 3. Germline V gene data show CDR1 as MDHEN and CDR2 as SYDVKM. This CDR3 is 14 amino acids long.

This clone was counted only a few times. The chain combines TRBV4-1 with TRBJ1-1; D is unclear. Trimming stripped 1 base from V and 5 bases from J, with 14 bases between. The CDR3 totals 15 residues. Germline values: CDR1 MGHRA, CDR2 YSYEKL. The CDR3 here is CASSQVSGIWTEAFF. The CDR3 DNA sequence: TGCGCCAGCAGCCAAGTGTCGGGGATTTGGACTGAAGCTTTCTTT.

The chain links TRBV7-3 to TRBJ2-1; TRBD2 matches 12 bases. Germline V lookup: CDR1 SGHTA, CDR2 FQGTGA. The length of the CDR3 is 16 residues. Trimming at V came to 5 bases and at J to 9 bases, leaving 11 bases not matched to a gene. The CDR3 DNA sequence: TGTGCCAGCAGCCTAAAGACTAGCGGGAGTCGAAGTGAGCAGTTCTTC. Its protein product is CASSLKTSGSRSEQFF.

The chain is built from TRBV27 and TRBJ2-7; possible D gene TRBD1, 5 bases. V lost 3 bases and J 3 bases, leaving 12 bases between the germline ends. The CDR3 is 14 amino acids. Germline V lookup: CDR1 MNHEY, CDR2 SMNVEV (reference sequence). In nucleotides, the CDR3 is TGTGCCAGCAGTTTGGGCATGACAGTCTACGAGCAGTACTTC. It yields the protein CASSLGMTVYEQYF.

This clone was observed a few times. The rearrangement links TRBV18 to TRBJ2-1, with 11 bases fitting TRBD2. The CDR3 contains 14 residues. The trim removed 7 bases at V and 7 bases at J, leaving 6 bases unmatched. Germline values: CDR1 KGHSH, CDR2 LQKENI. The CDR3 coding sequence is TGTGCCAGCTGCCCTCGACTAGCGGGAAATGAGCAGTTCTTC. It yields the protein CASCPRLAGNEQFF.

The gene calls are TRBV6-1 and TRBJ2-7; D unresolved. V lost 6 bases, J lost 0 bases, and 9 bases lay in between. CDR1 MNHNS and CDR2 SASEGT come from the germline V gene. The CDR3 contains 13 residues. CDR3 DNA sequence: TGTGCCAGCAGCCTAGGTTCCTCCTACGAGCAGTACTTC. Protein product: CASSLGSSYEQYF.

With regard to this clone: Other DNA sequences in this specimen translate into the identical CDR3. The chain combines TRBV14 with TRBJ2-1; TRBD2 matches at 9 bases. This CDR3 contains 15 residues. Germline loops: CDR1 SGHDN, CDR2 FVKESK. Trimming took 2 bases from V and 4 from J; bases not matched to a gene: 3. CDR3 nucleotide sequence: TGTGCCAGCAGCCAACCGACTAGCGGATACAATGAGCAGTTCTTC. Translating gives CASSQPTSGYNEQFF.

V is TRBV6-4 and J is TRBJ2-7; TRBD1 matches at 9 bases. The CDR3 length is 15 residues. CDR1 is MRHNA, CDR2 SNTAGT, per germline. Losses at the gene ends were 6 bases for V and 1 base for J; bases not matched to a gene: 7. CDR3 nucleotides: TGTGCCAGCAGGGGGAGGGACAGGGTTTCCTACGAGCAGTACTTC. It specifies CASRGRDRVSYEQYF.

The V and J genes are TRBV27 and TRBJ2-3, with D possibly TRBD1 on 6 matching bases. The CDR3 length is 14 residues. Trimming took 6 bases from V and 7 from J, leaving 17 bases between them. Germline CDR1 reads MNHEY; CDR2 reads SMNVEV (reference sequence). CDR3 residues: CASSPSRGPYTQYF. CDR3 nucleotides: TGTGCCAGCAGCCCCAGCAGGGGTCCTTATACGCAGTATTTT.

The chain employs TRBV30 and TRBJ2-7; a weak D match, TRBD2 (5 bases). The CDR3 is 13 residues long. The V gene lost 0 bases and the J gene lost 10 bases, with 16 bases spanning the gap. Germline V gene lookup returns CDR1 GTSNPN and CDR2 SVGIG (reference sequence). The CDR3 nucleotides read TGTGCCTGGAGTGTAAGCGGAGAGGGCCGTCAGTACTTC. This translates into CAWSVSGEGRQYF.

The V and J genes are TRBV29-1 and TRBJ2-3; TRBD1 agrees at 7 bases. Germline-derived CDR1 and CDR2 are SQVTM and ANQGSEA. Trimming cost V 4 bases and J 6 bases; bases outside gene matches: 7. The CDR3 is made up of 13 amino acids. The CDR3 loop reads CSVGQGVADTQYF. In nucleotides, the CDR3 is TGCAGCGTTGGTCAGGGGGTGGCGGATACGCAGTATTTT.

This clone was seen only a few times. V is TRBV28 and J is TRBJ1-2, with 8 bases matching TRBD1. CDR3 size: 13 residues. The V and J ends lost 2 bases and 8 bases, in that order; junction bases with no gene match: 4. The germline CDR1 and CDR2 sequences are MDHEN and SYDVKM. CDR3 sequence reads: CASSLAGGLGYTF. CDR3 DNA sequence: TGTGCCAGCAGTTTAGCAGGGGGCTTGGGCTACACCTTC.

The genes are TRBV27 and TRBJ1-5; tentative D call: TRBD1 (6 bases). CDR1 and CDR2 (germline): MNHEY, SMNVEV (reference sequence). This CDR3 is 15 amino acids long. Trimming pared 4 bases from V and 2 bases from J, leaving 12 bases between. DNA for the CDR3: TGTGCCAGCAGTTCACTGACAGGAGGCAATCAGCCCCAGCATTTT. Translating gives CASSSLTGGNQPQHF.

J is TRBJ1-2 and V is TRBV19, with D tentatively TRBD1 (5 bases). Trimming shortened V by 0 bases and J by 7 bases, and 12 bases separated the two germline ends. CDR1 and CDR2 from the germline V gene are LNHDA and SQIVND (reference sequence). There are 14 residues in the CDR3. CDR3 DNA sequence: TGTGCCAGTAGTATAGAACAAGGGGTTGTTGGCTACACCTTC. It encodes CASSIEQGVVGYTF.

The chain employs TRBV7-9 and TRBJ2-7; 13 bases align to TRBD2. The CDR3 extends over 14 amino acids. The germline V gene encodes CDR1 SEHNR and CDR2 FQNEAQ (reference sequence). V lost 5 bases and J lost 4; bases outside the gene matches: 2. For the CDR3, the DNA is TGTGCCAGCAGCCGGACTAGCGGGAGTTACGAGCAGTACTTC. It codes for CASSRTSGSYEQYF.

The chain combines TRBV5-1 with TRBJ2-1; TRBD2 aligns across 10 bases. Per germline, CDR1 SGHRS and CDR2 YFSETQ. The CDR3 covers 16 residues. The V segment lost 3 bases and the J segment 3 bases; nucleotides outside the gene matches: 6. The DNA for the CDR3 is TGCGCCAGCAGCTCCAATCTAGCGGGAGTCTACAATGAGCAGTTCTTC. As protein: CASSSNLAGVYNEQFF.

The chain has TRBV5-1 and TRBJ2-5; D may be TRBD1 (6 bases). The CDR3 runs 16 residues. V dropped 2 bases and J dropped 5 bases, with 19 bases sitting between them. Germline V lookup: CDR1 SGHRS, CDR2 YFSETQ. CDR3 coding DNA: TGCGCCAGCAGCTTTGAAGGACAGTCCCGCGGGGAGACCCAGTACTTC. Translating it yields CASSFEGQSRGETQYF.

V usage is TRBV4-2 and J usage is TRBJ2-1; TRBD2 might be the D (6 bases). The germline CDR1 and CDR2 sequences are LGHNA and YNFKEQ. This CDR3 is built from 16 residues. The V end was cut by 6 bases, the J end by 0 bases, with 15 bases between. The DNA of the CDR3 is TGTGCCAGCAGGGGGCCCGCGGGGACCTCCTACAATGAGCAGTTCTTC. The encoded protein is CASRGPAGTSYNEQFF.